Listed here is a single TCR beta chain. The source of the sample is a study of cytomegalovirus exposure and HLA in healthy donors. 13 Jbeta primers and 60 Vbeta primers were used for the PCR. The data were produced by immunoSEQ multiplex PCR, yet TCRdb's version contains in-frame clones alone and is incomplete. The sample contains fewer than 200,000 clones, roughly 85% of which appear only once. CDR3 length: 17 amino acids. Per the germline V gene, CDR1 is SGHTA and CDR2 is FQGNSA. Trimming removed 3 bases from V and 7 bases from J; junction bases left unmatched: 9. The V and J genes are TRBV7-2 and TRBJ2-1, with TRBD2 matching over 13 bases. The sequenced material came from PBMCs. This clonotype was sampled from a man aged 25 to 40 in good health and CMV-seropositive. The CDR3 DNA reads TGTGCCAGCAGCTTCTCTCCGGGACTAGCGGGACGGAATGAGCAGTTCTTC. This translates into CASSFSPGLAGRNEQFF. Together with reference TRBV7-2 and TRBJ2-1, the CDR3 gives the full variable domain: GAGVSQSPSNKVTEKGKDVELRCDPISGHTALYWYRQSLGQGLEFLIYFQGNSAPDKSGLPSDRFSAERTGGSVSTLTIQRTQQEDSAVYLCASSFSPGLAGRNEQFFGPGTRLTVL.